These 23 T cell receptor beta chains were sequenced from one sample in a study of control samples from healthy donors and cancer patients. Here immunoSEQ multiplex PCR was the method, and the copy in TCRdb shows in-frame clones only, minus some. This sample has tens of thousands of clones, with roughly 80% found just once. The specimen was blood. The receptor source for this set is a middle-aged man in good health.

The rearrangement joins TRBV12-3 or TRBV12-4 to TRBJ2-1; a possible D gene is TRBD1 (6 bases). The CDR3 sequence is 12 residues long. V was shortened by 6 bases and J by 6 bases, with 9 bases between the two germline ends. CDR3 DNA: TGTGCCAGCAGAGAACAGGGCAATGAGCAGTTCTTC. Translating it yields CASREQGNEQFF.

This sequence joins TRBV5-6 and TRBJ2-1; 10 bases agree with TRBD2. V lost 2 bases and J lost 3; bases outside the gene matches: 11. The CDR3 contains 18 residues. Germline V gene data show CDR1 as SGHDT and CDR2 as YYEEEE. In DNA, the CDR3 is TGTGCCAGCAGCTTACAGGGTTCCGGGACTAGCGTCTACAATGAGCAGTTCTTC. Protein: CASSLQGSGTSVYNEQFF.

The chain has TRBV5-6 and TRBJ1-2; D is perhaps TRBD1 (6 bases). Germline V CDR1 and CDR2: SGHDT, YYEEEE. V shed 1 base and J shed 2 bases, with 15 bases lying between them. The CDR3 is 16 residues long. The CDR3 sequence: CASSLRGETPNYGYTF. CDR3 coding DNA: TGTGCCAGCAGCTTGAGGGGGGAGACCCCGAACTATGGCTACACCTTC.

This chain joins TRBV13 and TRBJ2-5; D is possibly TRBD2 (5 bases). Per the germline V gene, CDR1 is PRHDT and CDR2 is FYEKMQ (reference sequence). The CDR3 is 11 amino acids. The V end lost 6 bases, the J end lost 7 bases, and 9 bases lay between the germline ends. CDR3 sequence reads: CASSLAGTQYF. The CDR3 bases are TGTGCCAGCAGTCTAGCTGGGACCCAGTACTTC.

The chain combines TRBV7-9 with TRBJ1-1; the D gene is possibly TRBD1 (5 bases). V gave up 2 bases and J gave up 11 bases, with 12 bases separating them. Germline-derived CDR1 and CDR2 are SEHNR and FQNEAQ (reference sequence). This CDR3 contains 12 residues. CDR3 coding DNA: TGTGCCAGCAGCTTATCGAGTTCAGGGGCTTTCTTT. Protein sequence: CASSLSSSGAFF.

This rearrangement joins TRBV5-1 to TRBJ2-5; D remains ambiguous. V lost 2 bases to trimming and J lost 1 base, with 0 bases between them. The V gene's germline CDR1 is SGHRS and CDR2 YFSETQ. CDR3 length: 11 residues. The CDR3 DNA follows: TGCGCCAGCAGCTTCCAAGAGACCCAGTACTTC. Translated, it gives CASSFQETQYF.

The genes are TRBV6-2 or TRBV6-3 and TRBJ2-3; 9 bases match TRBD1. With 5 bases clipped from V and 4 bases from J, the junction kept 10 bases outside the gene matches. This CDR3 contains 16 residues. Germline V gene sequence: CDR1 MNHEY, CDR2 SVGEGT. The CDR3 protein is CASSRPRTGAADTQYF. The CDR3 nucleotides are TGTGCCAGCAGTCGCCCAAGGACAGGGGCGGCAGATACGCAGTATTTT.

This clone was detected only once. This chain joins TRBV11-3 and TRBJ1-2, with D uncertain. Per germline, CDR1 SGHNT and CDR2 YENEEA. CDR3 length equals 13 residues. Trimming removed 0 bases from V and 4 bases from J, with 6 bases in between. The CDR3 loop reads CASSLDRSYGYTF. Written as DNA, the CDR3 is TGTGCCAGCAGCTTAGACAGGTCCTATGGCTACACCTTC.

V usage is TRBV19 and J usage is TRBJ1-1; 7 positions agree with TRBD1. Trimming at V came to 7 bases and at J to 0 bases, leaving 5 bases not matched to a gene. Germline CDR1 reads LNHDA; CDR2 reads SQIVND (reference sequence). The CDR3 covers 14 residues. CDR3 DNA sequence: TGTGCCAGTACCATGGGACAGTTGAACACTGAAGCTTTCTTT. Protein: CASTMGQLNTEAFF.

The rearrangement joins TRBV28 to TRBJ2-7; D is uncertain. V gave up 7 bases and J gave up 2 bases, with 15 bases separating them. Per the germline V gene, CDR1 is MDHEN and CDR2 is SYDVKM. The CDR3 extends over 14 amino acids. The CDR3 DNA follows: TGTGCCAGCACCCCCGGGCAGGCCCCCTACGAGCAGTACTTC. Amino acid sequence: CASTPGQAPYEQYF.

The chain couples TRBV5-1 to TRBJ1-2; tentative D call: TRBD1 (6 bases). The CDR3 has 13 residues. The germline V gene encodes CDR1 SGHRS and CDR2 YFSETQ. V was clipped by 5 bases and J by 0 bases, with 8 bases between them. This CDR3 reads CASRQGSNYGYTF. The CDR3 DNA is TGCGCCAGCAGACAGGGATCTAACTATGGCTACACCTTC.

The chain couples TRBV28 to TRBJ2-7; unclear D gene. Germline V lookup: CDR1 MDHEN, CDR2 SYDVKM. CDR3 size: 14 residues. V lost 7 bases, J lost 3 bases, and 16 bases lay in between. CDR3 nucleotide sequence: TGTGCCAGCAACCGCCCTAGGGATAACTACGAGCAGTACTTC. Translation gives CASNRPRDNYEQYF. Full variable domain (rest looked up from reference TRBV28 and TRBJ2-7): DVKVTQSSRYLVKRTGEKVFLECVQDMDHENMFWYRQDPGLGLRLIYFSYDVKMKEKGDIPEGYSVSREKKERFSLILESASTNQTSMYLCASNRPRDNYEQYFGPGTRLTVT.

In DNA form, the CDR3 reads TGTGCCAGCAGCTTAACACTATATGAAAAACTGTTTTTT. It encodes CASSLTLYEKLFF. The V gene is TRBV11-2, the J gene TRBJ1-4; D is ambiguous. Germline V gene lookup returns CDR1 SGHAT and CDR2 FQNNGV. CDR3 length: 13 amino acids. V dropped 2 bases and J dropped 6 bases, with 7 bases sitting between them.

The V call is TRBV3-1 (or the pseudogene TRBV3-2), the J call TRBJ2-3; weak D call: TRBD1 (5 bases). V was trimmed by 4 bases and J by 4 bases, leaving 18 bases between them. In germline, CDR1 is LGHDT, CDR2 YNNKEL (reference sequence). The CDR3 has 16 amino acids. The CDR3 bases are TGTGCCAGCAGCCTCGTTATGGGCAGCAGGGCAGATACGCAGTATTTT. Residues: CASSLVMGSRADTQYF.

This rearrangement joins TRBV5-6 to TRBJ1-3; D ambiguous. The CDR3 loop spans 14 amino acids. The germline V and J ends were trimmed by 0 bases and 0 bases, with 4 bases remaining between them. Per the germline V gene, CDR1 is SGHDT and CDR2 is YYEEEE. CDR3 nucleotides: TGTGCCAGCAGCTTGGCAGGCTCTGGAAACACCATATATTTT. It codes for CASSLAGSGNTIYF. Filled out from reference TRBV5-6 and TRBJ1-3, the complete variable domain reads DAGVTQSPTHLIKTRGQQVTLRCSPKSGHDTVSWYQQALGQGPQFIFQYYEEEERQRGNFPDRFSGHQFPNYSSELNVNALLLGDSALYLCASSLAGSGNTIYFGEGSWLTVV.

CDR3 in amino acids: CASSLAGLAGGIDTQYF. CDR3 nucleotides: TGCGCCAGCAGCTTGGCGGGACTAGCGGGAGGGATAGATACGCAGTATTTT. The chain is built from TRBV5-1 and TRBJ2-3; TRBD2 matches at 16 bases. V lost 0 bases and J lost 5; bases outside the gene matches: 3. The CDR3 loop spans 17 amino acids. Germline loops: CDR1 SGHRS, CDR2 YFSETQ.

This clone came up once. The CDR3 DNA reads as TGTGCCTGGAGTAAGACGGGGTTGCCTCAGCCCCAGCATTTT. Its protein is CAWSKTGLPQPQHF. V and J are TRBV30 and TRBJ1-5; D is undetermined. V shed 2 bases and J shed 6 bases, with 14 bases lying between them. CDR1 is GTSNPN and CDR2 is SVGIG in the germline V gene (reference sequence). The CDR3 totals 14 residues.

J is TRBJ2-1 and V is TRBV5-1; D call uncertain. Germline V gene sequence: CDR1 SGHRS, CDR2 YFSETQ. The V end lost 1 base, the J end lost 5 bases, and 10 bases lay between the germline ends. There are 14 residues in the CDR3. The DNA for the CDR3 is TGCGCCAGCAGCTTGCGGCTGACCGACAATGAGCAGTTCTTC. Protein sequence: CASSLRLTDNEQFF.

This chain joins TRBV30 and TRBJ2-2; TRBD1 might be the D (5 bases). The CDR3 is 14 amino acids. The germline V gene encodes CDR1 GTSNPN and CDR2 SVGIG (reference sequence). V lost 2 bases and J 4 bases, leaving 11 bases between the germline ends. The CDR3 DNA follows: TGTGCCTGGAGTAGGGGCACCGGCACCGGGGAGCTGTTTTTT. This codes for CAWSRGTGTGELFF.

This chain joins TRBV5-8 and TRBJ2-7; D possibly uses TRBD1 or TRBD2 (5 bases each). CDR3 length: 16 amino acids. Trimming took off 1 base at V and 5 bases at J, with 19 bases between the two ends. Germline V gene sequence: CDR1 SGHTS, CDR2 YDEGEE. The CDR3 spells CASSLPAGTQGHEQYF. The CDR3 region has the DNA TGTGCCAGCAGCTTGCCGGCCGGGACCCAGGGCCACGAGCAGTACTTC.

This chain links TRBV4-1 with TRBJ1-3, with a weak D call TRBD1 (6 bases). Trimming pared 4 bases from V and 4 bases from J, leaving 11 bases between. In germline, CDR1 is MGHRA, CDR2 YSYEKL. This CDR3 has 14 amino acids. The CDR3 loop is CASSPPGAGNTIYF. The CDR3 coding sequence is TGCGCCAGCAGCCCCCCGGGGGCAGGAAACACCATATATTTT.

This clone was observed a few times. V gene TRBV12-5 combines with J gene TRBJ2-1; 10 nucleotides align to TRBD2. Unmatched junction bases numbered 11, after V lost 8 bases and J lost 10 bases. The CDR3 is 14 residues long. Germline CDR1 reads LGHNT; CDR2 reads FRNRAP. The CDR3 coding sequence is TGTGCTAGTTCCTCTAGCGGGAGCTCTGGGGAGCAGTTCTTC. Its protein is CASSSSGSSGEQFF.

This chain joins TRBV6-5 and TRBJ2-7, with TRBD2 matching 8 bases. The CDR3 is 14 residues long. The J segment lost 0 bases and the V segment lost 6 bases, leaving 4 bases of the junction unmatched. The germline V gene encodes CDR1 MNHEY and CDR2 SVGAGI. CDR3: CASSRSGSSYEQYF. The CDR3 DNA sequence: TGTGCCAGCAGCCGGAGCGGGAGCTCCTACGAGCAGTACTTC.